The following is a T cell receptor beta chain sequence with its context. One end of the junction is discordant with germline, which a read error may explain. The data derive from a study of cytomegalovirus exposure and HLA in healthy donors. CDR1 is WNHNN and CDR2 is SYGVQD in the germline V gene (reference sequence). This CDR3 has 17 residues. It was with 60 Vbeta and 13 Jbeta primers that the PCR ran. Profiled with immunoSEQ multiplex PCR; TCRdb holds only in-frame clones, not every one. In total, the table holds 91,000 or so clones. The specimen sequenced was PBMCs. The receptor was isolated from a woman in her 30s in good health and CMV-seronegative. This chain links TRBV10-1 with TRBJ2-3, with D perhaps matching TRBD2 (5 bases). The CDR3 region has the DNA TGCGCCAGCAGTGAGTCGAGGGCTAGCAGGTTAACAGATGCGCAGTATTTT. Translating it yields CASSESRASRLTDAQYF.